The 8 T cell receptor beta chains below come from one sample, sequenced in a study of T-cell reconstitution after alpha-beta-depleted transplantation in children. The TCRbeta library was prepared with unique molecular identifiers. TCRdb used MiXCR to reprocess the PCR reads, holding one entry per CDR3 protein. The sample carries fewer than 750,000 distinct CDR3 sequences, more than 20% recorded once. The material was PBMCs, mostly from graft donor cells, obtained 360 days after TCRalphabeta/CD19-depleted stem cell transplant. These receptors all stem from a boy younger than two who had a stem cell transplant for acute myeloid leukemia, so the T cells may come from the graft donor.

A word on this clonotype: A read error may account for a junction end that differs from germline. The CDR3 nucleotides are TGCAGTGCTCACCCAATTTACTCCACAGATAGGCAGTATTTT. It encodes CSAHPIYSTDRQYF. The chain is built from TRBV20-1 and TRBJ2-3; D ambiguous. The CDR3 length is 14 residues. Germline V gene sequence: CDR1 DFQATT, CDR2 SNEGSKA (reference sequence).

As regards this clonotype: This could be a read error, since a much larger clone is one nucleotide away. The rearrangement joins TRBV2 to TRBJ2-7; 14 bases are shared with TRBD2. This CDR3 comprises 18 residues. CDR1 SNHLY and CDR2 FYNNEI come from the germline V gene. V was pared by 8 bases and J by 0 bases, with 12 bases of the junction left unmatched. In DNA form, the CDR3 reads TGTGCCAGCTGTGCCCCGGGACTAGCGGGGGTTAGCTCCTACGAGCAGTACTTC. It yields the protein CASCAPGLAGVSSYEQYF.

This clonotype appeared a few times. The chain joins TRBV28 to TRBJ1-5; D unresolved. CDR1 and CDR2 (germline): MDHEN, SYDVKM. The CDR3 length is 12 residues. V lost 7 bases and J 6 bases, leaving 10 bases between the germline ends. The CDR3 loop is CASTSGTQPQHF. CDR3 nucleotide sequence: TGTGCCAGCACGTCGGGAACTCAGCCCCAGCATTTT.

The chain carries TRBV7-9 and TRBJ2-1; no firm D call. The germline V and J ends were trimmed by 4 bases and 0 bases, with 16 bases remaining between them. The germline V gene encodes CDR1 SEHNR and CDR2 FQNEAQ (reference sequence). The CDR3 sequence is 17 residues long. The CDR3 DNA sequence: TGTGCCAGCAGCTCAACTCAACGACTGAGCTCCTACAATGAGCAGTTCTTC. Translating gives CASSSTQRLSSYNEQFF.

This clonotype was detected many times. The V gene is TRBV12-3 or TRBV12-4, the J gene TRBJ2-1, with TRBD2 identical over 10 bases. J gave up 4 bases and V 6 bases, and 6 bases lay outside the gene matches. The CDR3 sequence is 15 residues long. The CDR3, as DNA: TGTGCCAGCAGGATCAGCGGGGGGGCTTACAATGAGCAGTTCTTC. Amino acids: CASRISGGAYNEQFF.

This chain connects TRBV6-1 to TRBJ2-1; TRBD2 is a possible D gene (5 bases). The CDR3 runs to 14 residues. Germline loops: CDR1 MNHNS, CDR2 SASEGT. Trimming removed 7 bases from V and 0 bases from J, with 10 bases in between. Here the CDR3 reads CASIAPGSYNEQFF. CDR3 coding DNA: TGTGCCAGCATAGCGCCTGGCTCCTACAATGAGCAGTTCTTC.

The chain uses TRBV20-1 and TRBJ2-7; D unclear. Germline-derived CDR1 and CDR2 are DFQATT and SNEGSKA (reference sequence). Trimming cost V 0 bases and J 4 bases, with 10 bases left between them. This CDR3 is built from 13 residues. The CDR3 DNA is TGCAGTGCTAGAGATGGGCGCAAGTACGAGCAGTACGTC. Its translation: CSARDGRKYEQYV.

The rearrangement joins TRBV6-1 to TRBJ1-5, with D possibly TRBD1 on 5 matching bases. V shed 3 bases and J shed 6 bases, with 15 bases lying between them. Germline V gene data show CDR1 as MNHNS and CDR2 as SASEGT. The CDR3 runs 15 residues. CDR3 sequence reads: CASSDRQGGGQPQHF. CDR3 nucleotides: TGTGCCAGCAGTGACCGGCAGGGTGGCGGTCAGCCCCAGCATTTT.